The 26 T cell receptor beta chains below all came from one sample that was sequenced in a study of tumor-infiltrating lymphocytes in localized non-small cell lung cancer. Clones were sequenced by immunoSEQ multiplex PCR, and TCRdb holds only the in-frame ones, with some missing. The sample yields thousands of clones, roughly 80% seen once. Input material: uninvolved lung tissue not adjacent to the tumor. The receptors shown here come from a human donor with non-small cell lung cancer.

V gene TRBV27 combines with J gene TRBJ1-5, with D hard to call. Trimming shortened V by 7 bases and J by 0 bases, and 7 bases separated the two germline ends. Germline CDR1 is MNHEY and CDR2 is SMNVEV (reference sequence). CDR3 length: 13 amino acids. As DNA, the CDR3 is TGTGCCAGCACAAAGTATAGCAATCAGCCCCAGCATTTT. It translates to CASTKYSNQPQHF.

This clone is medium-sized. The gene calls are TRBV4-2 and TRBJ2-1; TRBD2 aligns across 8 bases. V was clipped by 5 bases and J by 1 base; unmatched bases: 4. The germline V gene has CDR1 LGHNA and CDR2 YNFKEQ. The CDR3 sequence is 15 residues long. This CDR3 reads CASSRAGESYNEQFF. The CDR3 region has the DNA TGTGCCAGCAGCAGAGCGGGAGAGTCCTACAATGAGCAGTTCTTC.

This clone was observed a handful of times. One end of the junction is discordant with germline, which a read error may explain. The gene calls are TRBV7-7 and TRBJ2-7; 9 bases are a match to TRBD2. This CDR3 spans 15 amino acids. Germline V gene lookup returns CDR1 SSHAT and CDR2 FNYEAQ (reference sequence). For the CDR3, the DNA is TGTGCTAGCAGCTTAAGAATGGGACTAGCTTACGAGCAGTACTTC. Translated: CASSLRMGLAYEQYF.

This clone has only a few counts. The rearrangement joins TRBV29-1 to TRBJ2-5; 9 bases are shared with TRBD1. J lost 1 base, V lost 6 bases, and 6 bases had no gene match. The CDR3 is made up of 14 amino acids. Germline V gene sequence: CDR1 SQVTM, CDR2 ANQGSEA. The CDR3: CSVEGDRAQETQYF. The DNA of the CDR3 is TGCAGCGTAGAGGGGGACAGGGCCCAAGAGACCCAGTACTTC.

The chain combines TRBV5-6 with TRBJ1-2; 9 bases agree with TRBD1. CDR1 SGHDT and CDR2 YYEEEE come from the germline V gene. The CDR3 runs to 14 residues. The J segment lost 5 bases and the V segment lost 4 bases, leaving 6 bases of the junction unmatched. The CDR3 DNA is TGTGCCAGCAGCATGGGGGACAGGGAGTATGGCTACACCTTC. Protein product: CASSMGDREYGYTF.

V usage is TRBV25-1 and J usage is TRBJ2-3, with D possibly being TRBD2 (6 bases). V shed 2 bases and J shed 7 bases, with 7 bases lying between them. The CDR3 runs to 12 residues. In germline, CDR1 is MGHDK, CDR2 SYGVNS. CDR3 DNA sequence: TGTGCCAGCAGTGAAACTAGCCATACGCAGTATTTT. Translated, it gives CASSETSHTQYF.

Here the CDR3 reads CASSSQVEEVAKNIQYF. The CDR3 bases are TGTGCCAGCAGTTCGCAGGTCGAGGAAGTGGCCAAAAACATTCAGTACTTC. The chain recombines TRBV28 with TRBJ2-4; D uncertain. The length of the CDR3 is 17 residues. Trimming removed 4 bases from V and 1 base from J, with 17 bases in between. Germline CDR1 and CDR2: MDHEN and SYDVKM.

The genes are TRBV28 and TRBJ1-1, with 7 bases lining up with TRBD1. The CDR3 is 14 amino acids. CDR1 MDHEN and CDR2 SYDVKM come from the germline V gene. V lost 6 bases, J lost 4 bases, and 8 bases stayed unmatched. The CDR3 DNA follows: TGTGCCAGCAGCCGAGTCGACAGGGCCACTGAAGCTTTCTTT. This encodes CASSRVDRATEAFF.

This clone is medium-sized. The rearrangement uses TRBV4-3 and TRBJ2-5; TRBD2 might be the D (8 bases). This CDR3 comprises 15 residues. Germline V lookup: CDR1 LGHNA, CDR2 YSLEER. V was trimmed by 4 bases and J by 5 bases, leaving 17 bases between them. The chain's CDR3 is CASSPGGGAGETQYF. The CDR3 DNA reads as TGCGCCAGCAGCCCGGGAGGGGGCGCGGGGGAGACCCAGTACTTC.

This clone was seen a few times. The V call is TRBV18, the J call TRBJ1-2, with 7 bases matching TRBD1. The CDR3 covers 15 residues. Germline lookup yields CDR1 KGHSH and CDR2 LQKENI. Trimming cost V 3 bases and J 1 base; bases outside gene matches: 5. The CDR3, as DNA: TGTGCCAGCTCACCTGTCCGGGACAGTAACTATGGCTACACCTTC. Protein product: CASSPVRDSNYGYTF.

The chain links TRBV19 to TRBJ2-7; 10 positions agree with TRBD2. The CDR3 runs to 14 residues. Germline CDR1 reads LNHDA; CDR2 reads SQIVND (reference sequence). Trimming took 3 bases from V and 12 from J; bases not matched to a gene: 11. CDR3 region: CASSMLAGGSKTYF. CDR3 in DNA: TGTGCCAGTAGTATGTTAGCGGGAGGATCCAAAACGTACTTC.

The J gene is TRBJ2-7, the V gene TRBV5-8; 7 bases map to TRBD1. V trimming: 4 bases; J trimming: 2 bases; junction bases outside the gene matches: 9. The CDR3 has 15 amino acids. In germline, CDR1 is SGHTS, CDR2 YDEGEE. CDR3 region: CASSPWDSRPYEQYF. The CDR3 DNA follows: TGTGCCAGCAGCCCTTGGGACAGTCGTCCCTACGAGCAGTACTTC.

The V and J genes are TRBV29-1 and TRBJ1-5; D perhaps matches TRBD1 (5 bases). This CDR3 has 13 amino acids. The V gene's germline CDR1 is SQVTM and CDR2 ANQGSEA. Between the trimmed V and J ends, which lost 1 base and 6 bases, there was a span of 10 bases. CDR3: CSVEGGVGQPQHF. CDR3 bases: TGCAGCGTTGAAGGGGGGGTTGGTCAGCCCCAGCATTTT.

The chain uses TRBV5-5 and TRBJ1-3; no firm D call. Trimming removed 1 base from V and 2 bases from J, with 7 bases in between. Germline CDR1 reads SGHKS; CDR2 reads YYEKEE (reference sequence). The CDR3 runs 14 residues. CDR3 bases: TGTGCCAGCAGCTTGATGCTCGCTGGAAACACCATATATTTT. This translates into CASSLMLAGNTIYF.

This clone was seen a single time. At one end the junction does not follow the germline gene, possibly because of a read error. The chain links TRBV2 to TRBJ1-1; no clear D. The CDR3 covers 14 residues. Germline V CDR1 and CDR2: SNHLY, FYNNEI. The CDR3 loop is CASGEGLPGTEAFF. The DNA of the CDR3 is TGTGCCAGCGGTGAAGGACTCCCGGGCACTGAAGCTTTCTTT. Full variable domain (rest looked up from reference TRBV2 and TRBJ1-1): EPEVTQTPSHQVTQMGQEVILRCVPISNHLYFYWYRQILGQKVEFLVSFYNNEISEKSEIFDDQFSVERPDGSNFTLKIRSTKLEDSAMYFCASGEGLPGTEAFFGQGTRLTVV.

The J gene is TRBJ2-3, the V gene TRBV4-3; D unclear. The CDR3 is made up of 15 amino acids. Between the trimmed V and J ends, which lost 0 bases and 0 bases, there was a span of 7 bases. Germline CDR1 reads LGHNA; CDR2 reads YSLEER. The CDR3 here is CASSQEGFSTDTQYF. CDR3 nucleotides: TGCGCCAGCAGCCAAGAGGGATTTAGCACAGATACGCAGTATTTT.

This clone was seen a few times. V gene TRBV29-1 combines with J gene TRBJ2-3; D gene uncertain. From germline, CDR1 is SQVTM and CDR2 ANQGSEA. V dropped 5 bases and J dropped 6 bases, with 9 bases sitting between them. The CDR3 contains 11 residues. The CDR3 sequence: CSVTQWDTQYF. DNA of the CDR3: TGCAGCGTTACACAATGGGATACGCAGTATTTT.

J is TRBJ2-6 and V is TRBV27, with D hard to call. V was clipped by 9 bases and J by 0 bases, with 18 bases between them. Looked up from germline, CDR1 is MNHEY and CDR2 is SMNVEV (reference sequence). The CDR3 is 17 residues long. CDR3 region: CASRRLDIHSGANVLTF. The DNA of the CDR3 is TGTGCCAGTAGACGCTTAGATATACACTCTGGGGCCAACGTCCTGACTTTC. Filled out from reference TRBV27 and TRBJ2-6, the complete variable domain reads EAQVTQNPRYLITVTGKKLTVTCSQNMNHEYMSWYRQDPGLGLRQIYYSMNVEVTDKGDVPEGYKVSRKEKRNFPLILESPSPNQTSLYFCASRRLDIHSGANVLTFGAGSRLTVL.

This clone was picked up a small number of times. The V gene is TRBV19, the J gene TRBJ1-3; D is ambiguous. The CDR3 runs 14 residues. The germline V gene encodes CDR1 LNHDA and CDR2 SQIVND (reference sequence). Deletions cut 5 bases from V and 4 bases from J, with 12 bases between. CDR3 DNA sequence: TGTGCCAGTAGTGAATCGGCGGCGGGAAACACCATATATTTT. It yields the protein CASSESAAGNTIYF. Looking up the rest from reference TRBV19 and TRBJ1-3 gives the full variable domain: DGGITQSPKYLFRKEGQNVTLSCEQNLNHDAMYWYRQDPGQGLRLIYYSQIVNDFQKGDIAEGYSVSREKKESFPLTVTSAQKNPTAFYLCASSESAAGNTIYFGEGSWLTVV.

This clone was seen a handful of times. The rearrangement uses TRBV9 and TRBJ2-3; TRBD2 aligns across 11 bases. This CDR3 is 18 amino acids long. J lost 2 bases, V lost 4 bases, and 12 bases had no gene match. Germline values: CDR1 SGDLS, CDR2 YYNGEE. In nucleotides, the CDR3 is TGTGCCAGCAGCCCCGGTCGGCTAGCGGGGGGCCTCACAGATACGCAGTATTTT. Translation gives CASSPGRLAGGLTDTQYF.

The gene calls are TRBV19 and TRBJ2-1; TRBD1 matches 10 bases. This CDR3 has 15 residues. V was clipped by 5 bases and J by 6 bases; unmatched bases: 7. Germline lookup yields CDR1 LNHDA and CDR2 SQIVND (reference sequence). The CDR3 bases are TGTGCCAGTAGTGATCCCGGGACAGGGGCCAATGAGCAGTTCTTC. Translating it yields CASSDPGTGANEQFF.

The CDR3 loop is CASSPKGLAGTVYEQYF. The CDR3 DNA sequence: TGTGCCAGCAGCCCGAAAGGACTAGCGGGAACCGTCTACGAGCAGTACTTC. V gene TRBV7-2 combines with J gene TRBJ2-7; TRBD2 agrees at 12 bases. V shed 5 bases and J 3 bases; nucleotides not matched to a gene: 11. CDR1 is SGHTA, CDR2 FQGNSA, per germline. The CDR3 has 17 residues.

The CDR3 sequence: CAWSGDTYQPQHF. The CDR3 DNA is TGTGCCTGGAGTGGAGATACCTATCAGCCCCAGCATTTT. This chain uses TRBV30 with TRBJ1-5; unclear D gene. CDR3 size: 13 residues. Trimming took 1 base from V and 5 from J, leaving 9 bases between them. From germline, CDR1 is GTSNPN and CDR2 SVGIG (reference sequence).

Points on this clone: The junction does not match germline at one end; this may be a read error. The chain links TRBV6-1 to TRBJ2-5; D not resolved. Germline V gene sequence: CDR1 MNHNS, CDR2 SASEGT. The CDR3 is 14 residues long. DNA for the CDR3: TGTGCCATCAGTGAGTCTAGACGGCGAGAGACCCAGTACTTC. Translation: CAISESRRRETQYF.

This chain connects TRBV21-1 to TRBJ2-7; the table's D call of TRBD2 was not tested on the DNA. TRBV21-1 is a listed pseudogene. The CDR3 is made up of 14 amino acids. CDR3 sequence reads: CASSKGTSAYEQYF. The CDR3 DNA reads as TGTGCCAGCAGCAAAGGGACTAGCGCCTACGAGCAGTACTTC.

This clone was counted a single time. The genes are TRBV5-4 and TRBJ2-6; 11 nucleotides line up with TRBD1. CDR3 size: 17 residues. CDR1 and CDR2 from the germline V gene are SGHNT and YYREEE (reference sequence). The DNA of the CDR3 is TGTGGGAGCAGCCCGGGACAGGGGGGCCTACGGGCCAACGTCCTGACTTTC. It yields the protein CGSSPGQGGLRANVLTF.